Described below is a single TCR beta chain sequence and its context. Its specificity is not known. At one boundary the junction diverges from the germline segment, which might be a read error. The CDR3 is 12 amino acids. Looked up from germline, CDR1 is SQVTM and CDR2 is ANQGSEA. The data derive from a study of blood T cells in healthy people across ages. Together with a sample-barcoded 5' primer, a J-beta primer mix was included in a second PCR lasting about 6 to 11 cycles. TCRdb analysed the 5' RACE reads with MiXCR anew, one entry per CDR3 protein. Among about 930,000 distinct CDR3 sequences listed, under 35% were seen once. Study-level results: Nothing was known about donor CMV status, and this possibly confounded expanded clonotype changes.

Separately, the same data were catalogued under a study of T cells of mothers and their children. This second report adds: Study donors consisted of a few healthy Caucasian mothers and their six children.

The sample taken for sequencing was blood. The receptor was isolated from a woman in her thirties or forties in good health. This sequence joins TRBV29-1 and TRBJ1-1, with a weak D call TRBD1 (6 bases). The CDR3 DNA reads as TGCAGCGTGAAGGGGGGGAACGCTGAAGCTTTCTTT. Its translation is CSVKGGNAEAFF. Full variable domain (outside the CDR3, taken from reference TRBV29-1 and TRBJ1-1): SAVISQKPSRDICQRGTSLTIQCQVDSQVTMMFWYRQQPGQSLTLIATANQGSEATYESGFVIDKFPISRPNLTFSTLTVSNMSPEDSSIYLCSVKGGNAEAFFGQGTRLTVV.